This T cell receptor (beta chain) derives from a study of control samples from healthy donors and cancer patients (dated by TCRdb to the early 2020s). The library was built by means of the immunoSEQ multiplex PCR assay. The immuneACCESS repertoire file appears here via TCRdb, limited to in-frame rearrangements. These files lack a portion of the clones; in checked studies, under half of the deficit traces to unresolved V genes, and the cause of the others is not known. The sample contains about 29,000 clones, 70% to 90% of them found a single time. About 3.7% of the sample is in the top ten clones. The CDR3 numbers 17 residues from cysteine through phenylalanine. Kept here is only the CDR3 DNA, which spans 51 bases and is read in frame from base 1. In the germline V gene, CDR1 corresponds to MNHEY and CDR2 to SVGEGT. Trimmed from V: 0 bases; trimmed from J: 4 bases; junction bases lacking a gene match: 5.

Note on this clone: It lacks a known antigen. Within one base of it there is no much larger clone, and no base qualities were kept.

Sequenced: formalin-fixed, paraffin-embedded tissue. The V and J segments used are TRBV6-2 or TRBV6-3 and TRBJ2-4; the junction holds 11 bases that match TRBD1. This receptor was identified in a female donor with melanoma. The CDR3 protein sequence reads: CASSYSWTGGGKNIQYF. The nucleotide sequence reads as follows: TGTGCCAGCAGTTACTCGTGGACAGGGGGCGGTAAAAACATTCAGTACTTC.